This T cell receptor beta chain was documented in a study of CD8+ T cells in alopecia areata. Whole-study context: Tofacitinib was taken orally by treated patients, and the dose was 5 to 10 mg twice daily. Overall study findings and caveats: It was lesional scalp, especially alopecia totalis/universalis, that showed higher clonality than normal scalp. Any link of baseline CD8+ expansion to response, resting on one nonresponder, remains uncertain.

Note on this clone: What it recognizes is unknown.

RNA extraction was followed by reverse transcription into cDNA, which acted as the sequencing template. Here immunoSEQ multiplex PCR was the method, and the copy in TCRdb shows in-frame clones only, minus some. The table lists 200,000 to 250,000 clones, approximately 72% of them singletons. Germline trimming cut 6 bases from V and 9 bases from J; bases unmatched to any gene: 7. Germline-derived CDR1 and CDR2 are MGHDK and SYGVNS. The CDR3 has 14 amino acids. The treatment here: oral pan-JAK inhibitor, 5-10 mg twice daily. The chain uses TRBV25-1 and TRBJ2-1; 11 bases are a match to TRBD2. This TCR derives from a human donor with alopecia areata. Sequencing used CD4+ T cells sorted from blood, obtained around week 42, from a patient treated with tofacitinib. This CDR3 is CASSFSGGAAEQFF. The CDR3 nucleotides read TGTGCCAGCAGCTTTAGCGGGGGGGCCGCTGAGCAGTTCTTC.